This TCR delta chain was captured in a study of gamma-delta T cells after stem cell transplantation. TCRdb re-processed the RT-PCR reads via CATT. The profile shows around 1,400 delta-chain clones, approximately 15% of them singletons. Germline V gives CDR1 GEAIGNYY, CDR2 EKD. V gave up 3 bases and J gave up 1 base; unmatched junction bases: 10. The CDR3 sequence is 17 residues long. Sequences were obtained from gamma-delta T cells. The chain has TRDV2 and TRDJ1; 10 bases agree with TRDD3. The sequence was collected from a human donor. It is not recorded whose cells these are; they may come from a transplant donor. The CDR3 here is CACDSLRGDTVTDKLIF. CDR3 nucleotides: TGTGCCTGTGACTCTCTCAGGGGGGATACGGTCACCGATAAACTCATCTTT.